This TCR beta chain appears in the sequencing data of a study of T cell responses to AZD1222 COVID-19 vaccine. Details on this clone: Antigen: not known.

The study's findings and limits: Among AZD1222 vaccinees, only 5 to 7 were seropositive at baseline. Two doses of AZD1222 preceded a rise in Spike-specific TCR breadth and depth.

CDR3 length: 13 amino acids. Germline-derived CDR1 and CDR2 are LNHDA and SQIVND (reference sequence). V gave up 3 bases and J gave up 7 bases; unmatched junction bases: 3. TCRdb's copy holds only in-frame clones and misses some; the assay was immunoSEQ multiplex PCR. Among tens of thousands of clones listed, 92% were seen once. The TCR sequence derives from an adult who received the AZD1222 COVID-19 vaccine. Here the sequenced sample was peripheral blood, taken 28 days after the second AZD1222 dose. The rearrangement joins TRBV19 to TRBJ1-2; 9 bases line up with TRBD1. CDR3 amino acids: CASSIGQGPGYTF. CDR3 DNA sequence: TGTGCCAGTAGTATCGGACAGGGGCCTGGCTACACCTTC.